This entry is about one T cell receptor beta chain. J lost 2 bases, V lost 3 bases, and 5 bases had no gene match. Germline-derived CDR1 and CDR2 are KGHSH and LQKENI. The CDR3 spans 15 residues. The source of the sample is a study of blood T cell repertoires in COVID-19. Overall study: The United States, Italy and Spain provided the acute and convalescent COVID-19 samples.

Data came from immunoSEQ multiplex PCR; TCRdb stores just in-frame clones and leaves some out. Among around 70,000 clones listed, around 80% were seen once. Sample: peripheral blood. The genes are TRBV18 and TRBJ2-3; 7 bases line up with TRBD1. The TCR originated in a human donor in a cohort sampled during active COVID-19. The CDR3 is CASSPRQGSTDTQYF. CDR3 DNA: TGTGCCAGCTCACCCCGACAGGGTTCCACAGATACGCAGTATTTT.